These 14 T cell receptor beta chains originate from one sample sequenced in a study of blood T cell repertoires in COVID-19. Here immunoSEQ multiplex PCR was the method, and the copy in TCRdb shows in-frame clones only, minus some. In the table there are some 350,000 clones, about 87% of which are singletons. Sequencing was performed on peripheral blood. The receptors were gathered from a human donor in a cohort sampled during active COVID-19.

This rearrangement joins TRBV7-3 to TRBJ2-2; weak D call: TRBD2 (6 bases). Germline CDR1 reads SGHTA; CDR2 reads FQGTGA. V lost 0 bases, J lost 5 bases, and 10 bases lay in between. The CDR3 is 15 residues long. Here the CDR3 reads CASSLTGGDTGELFF. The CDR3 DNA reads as TGTGCCAGCAGCTTAACGGGCGGGGATACCGGGGAGCTGTTTTTT.

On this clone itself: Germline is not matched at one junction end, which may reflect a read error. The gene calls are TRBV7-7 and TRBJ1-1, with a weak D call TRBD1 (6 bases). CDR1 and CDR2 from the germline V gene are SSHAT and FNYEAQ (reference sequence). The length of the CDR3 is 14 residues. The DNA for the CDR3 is TGTGCTAGCAGCTTAGTAGGACAGAGCACTGAAGCTTTCTTT. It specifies CASSLVGQSTEAFF. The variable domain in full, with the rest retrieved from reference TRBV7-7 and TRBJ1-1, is GAGVSQSPRYKVTKRGQDVTLRCDPISSHATLYWYQQALGQGPEFLTYFNYEAQPDKSGLPSDRFSAERPEGSISTLTIQRTEQRDSAMYRCASSLVGQSTEAFFGQGTRLTVV.

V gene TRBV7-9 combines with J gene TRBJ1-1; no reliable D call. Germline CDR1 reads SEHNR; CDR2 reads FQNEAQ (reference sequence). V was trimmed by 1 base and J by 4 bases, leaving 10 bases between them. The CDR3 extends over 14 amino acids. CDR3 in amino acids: CASSLVSTGTEAFF. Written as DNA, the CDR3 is TGTGCCAGCAGCTTAGTATCCACCGGCACTGAAGCTTTCTTT.

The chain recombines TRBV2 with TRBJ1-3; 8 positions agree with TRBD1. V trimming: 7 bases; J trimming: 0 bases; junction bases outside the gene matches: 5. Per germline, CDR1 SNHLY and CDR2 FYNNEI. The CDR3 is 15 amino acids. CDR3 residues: CASIRQGRSGNTIYF. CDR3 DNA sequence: TGTGCCAGCATAAGACAGGGGCGCTCTGGAAACACCATATATTTT.

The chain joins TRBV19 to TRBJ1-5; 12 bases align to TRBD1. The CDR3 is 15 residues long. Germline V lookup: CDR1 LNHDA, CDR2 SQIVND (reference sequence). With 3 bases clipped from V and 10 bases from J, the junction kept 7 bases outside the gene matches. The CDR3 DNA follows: TGTGCCAGTAGTATTGGAGGGACAGGGGGCCGACCCCAGCATTTT. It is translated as CASSIGGTGGRPQHF.

CDR3 in amino acids: CASSFRTGTVLSYNEQFF. CDR3 DNA sequence: TGTGCCAGCAGCTTCAGGACAGGGACCGTTCTCTCCTACAATGAGCAGTTCTTC. This chain links TRBV7-6 with TRBJ2-1; 8 bases line up with TRBD1. V trimming: 3 bases; J trimming: 0 bases; junction bases outside the gene matches: 10. Germline CDR1 reads SGHVS; CDR2 reads FNYEAQ. The CDR3 contains 18 residues.

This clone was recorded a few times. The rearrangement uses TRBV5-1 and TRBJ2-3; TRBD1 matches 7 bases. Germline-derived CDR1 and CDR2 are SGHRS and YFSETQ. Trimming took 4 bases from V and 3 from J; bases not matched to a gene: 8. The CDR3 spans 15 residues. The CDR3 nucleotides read TGCGCCAGCAGCCCGGGACAGTTCCGTACAGATACGCAGTATTTT. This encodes CASSPGQFRTDTQYF.

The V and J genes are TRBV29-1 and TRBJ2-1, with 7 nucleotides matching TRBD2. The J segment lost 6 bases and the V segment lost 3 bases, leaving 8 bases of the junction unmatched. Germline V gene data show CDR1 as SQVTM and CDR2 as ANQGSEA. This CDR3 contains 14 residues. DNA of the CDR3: TGCAGCGTTGATCCGTTACTAGCGACCAATGAGCAGTTCTTC. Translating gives CSVDPLLATNEQFF.

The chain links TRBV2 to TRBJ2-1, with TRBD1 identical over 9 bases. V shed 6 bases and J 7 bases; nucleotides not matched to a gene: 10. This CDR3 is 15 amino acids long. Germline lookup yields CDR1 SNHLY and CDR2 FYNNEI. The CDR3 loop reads CASRIRGQGKNEQFF. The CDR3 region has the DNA TGTGCCAGCAGAATAAGAGGACAGGGGAAGAATGAGCAGTTCTTC.

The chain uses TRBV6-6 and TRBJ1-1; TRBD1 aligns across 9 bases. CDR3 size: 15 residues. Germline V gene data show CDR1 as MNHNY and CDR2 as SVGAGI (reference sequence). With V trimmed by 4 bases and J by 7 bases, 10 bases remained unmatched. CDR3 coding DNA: TGTGCCAGCAGTTCGCCGGACAGGGGTGGCGGTGAAGCTTTCTTT. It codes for CASSSPDRGGGEAFF.

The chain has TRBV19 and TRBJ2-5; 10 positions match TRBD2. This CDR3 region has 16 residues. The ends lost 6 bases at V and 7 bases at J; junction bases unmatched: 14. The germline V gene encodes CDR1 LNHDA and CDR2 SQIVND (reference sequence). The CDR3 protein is CASRYSLAGETGTQYF. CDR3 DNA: TGTGCCAGTAGATACTCTCTAGCGGGGGAAACGGGGACCCAGTACTTC.

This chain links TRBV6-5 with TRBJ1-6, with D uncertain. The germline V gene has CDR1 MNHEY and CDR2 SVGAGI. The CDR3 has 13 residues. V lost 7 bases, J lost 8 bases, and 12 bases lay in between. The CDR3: CASKRSGDSPLHF. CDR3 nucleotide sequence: TGTGCCAGCAAGCGCAGCGGGGATTCACCCCTCCACTTT.

The CDR3 coding sequence is TGTGCCAGTAGTATGAACAGGGCCTATGGCTACACCTTC. It is translated as CASSMNRAYGYTF. The chain carries TRBV19 and TRBJ1-2, with D perhaps matching TRBD1 (6 bases). The germline V and J ends were trimmed by 3 bases and 4 bases, with 9 bases remaining between them. The V gene's germline CDR1 is LNHDA and CDR2 SQIVND (reference sequence). This CDR3 contains 13 residues.

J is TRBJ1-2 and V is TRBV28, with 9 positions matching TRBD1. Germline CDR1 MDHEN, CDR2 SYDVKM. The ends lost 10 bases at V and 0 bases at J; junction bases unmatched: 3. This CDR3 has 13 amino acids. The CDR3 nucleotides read TGTGCCACAAACAGGGGGCCTAACTATGGCTACACCTTC. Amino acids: CATNRGPNYGYTF.